This section outlines one T cell receptor (beta chain) sequence together with its context. Recruited during active infection, patients (from Seattle) were subsequently followed longitudinally. This sample was included in a study of blood T cell repertoires in COVID-19. Study as a whole: Sample material is recorded as cDNA or gDNA derived from T cells, B-cell-depleted T cells, or PBMCs.

V was clipped by 5 bases and J by 0 bases, with 17 bases between them. Per the germline V gene, CDR1 is MNHEY and CDR2 is SMNVEV (reference sequence). The CDR3 loop spans 16 amino acids. In the original workflow: Counts of nucleated cells, estimated from reference gene primer amplification, were obtained. The method was immunoSEQ multiplex PCR; TCRdb's version includes in-frame clones alone and lacks a portion of them. V, J and clone size were drawn from that table, and D and trimming were deduced from the DNA. The data contain under 400,000 clones, under 90% of them singletons. The sequence derives from a woman in her twenties or thirties with COVID-19, enrolled during active disease. The chain couples TRBV27 to TRBJ2-7; perhaps TRBD1 as D (6 bases). Sequencing input: peripheral blood. CDR3 region: CASSPSWADSSYEQYF. DNA for the CDR3: TGTGCCAGCAGTCCCTCTTGGGCGGACAGCTCCTACGAGCAGTACTTC.